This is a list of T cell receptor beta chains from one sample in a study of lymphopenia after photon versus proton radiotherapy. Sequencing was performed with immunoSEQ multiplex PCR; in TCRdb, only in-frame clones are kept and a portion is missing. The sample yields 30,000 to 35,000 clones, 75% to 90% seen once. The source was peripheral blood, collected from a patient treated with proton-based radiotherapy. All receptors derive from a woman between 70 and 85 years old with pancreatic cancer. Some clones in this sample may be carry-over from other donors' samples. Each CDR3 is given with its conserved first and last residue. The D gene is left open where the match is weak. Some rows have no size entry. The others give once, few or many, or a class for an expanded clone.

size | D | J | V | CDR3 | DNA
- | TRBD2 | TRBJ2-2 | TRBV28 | CASSLFDLAGGPGELFF | TGTGCCAGCAGTTTATTCGACTTAGCGGGAGGGCCCGGGGAGCTGTTTTTT
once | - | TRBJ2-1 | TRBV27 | CASSPRIYDSSNEQFF | TGTGCCAGCAGCCCCCGGATATATGACAGTTCCAATGAGCAGTTCTTC
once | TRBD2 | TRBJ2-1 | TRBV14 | CASSQGLAGGTFYNEQFF | TGTGCCAGCAGCCAAGGACTAGCGGGAGGAACTTTCTACAATGAGCAGTTCTTC
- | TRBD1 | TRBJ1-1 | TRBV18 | CASSQTGGTEAFF | TGTGCCAGCTCTCAAACAGGGGGTACTGAAGCTTTCTTT
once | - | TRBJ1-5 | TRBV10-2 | CASSDGGNQPQHF | TGCGCCAGCAGTGACGGAGGGAATCAGCCCCAGCATTTT
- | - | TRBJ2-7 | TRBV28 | CASSLGLGYEQYF | TGTGCCAGCAGTTTGGGACTGGGCTACGAGCAGTACTTC
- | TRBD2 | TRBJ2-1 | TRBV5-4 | CASSFLSGRGSYNEQFF | TGTGCCAGCAGCTTCCTTAGCGGGAGGGGGTCCTACAATGAGCAGTTCTTC
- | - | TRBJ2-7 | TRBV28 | CASSWQGYEQYF | TGTGCCAGCAGCTGGCAGGGCTACGAGCAGTACTTC
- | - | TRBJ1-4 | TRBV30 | CAWSVRGAWEKLFF | TGTGCCTGGAGTGTGCGGGGGGCCTGGGAAAAACTGTTTTTT
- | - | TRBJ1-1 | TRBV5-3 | CARMNTEAFF | TGTGCCAGAATGAACACTGAAGCTTTCTTT
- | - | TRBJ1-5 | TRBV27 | CASKPHRDGQPQHF | TGTGCCAGCAAACCCCACAGGGATGGTCAGCCCCAGCATTTT
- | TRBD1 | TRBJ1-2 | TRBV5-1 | CASSAGTANYGYTF | TGCGCCAGCAGCGCCGGGACAGCTAACTATGGCTACACCTTC
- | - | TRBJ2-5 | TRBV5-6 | CASSGGRQTQYF | TGTGCCAGCAGCGGGGGGAGGCAGACCCAGTACTTC
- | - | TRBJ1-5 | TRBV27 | CASSWAGNSNQPQHF | TGTGCCAGCAGTTGGGCGGGGAATAGCAATCAGCCCCAGCATTTT
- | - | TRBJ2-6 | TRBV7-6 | CASSLAFRGANVLTF | TGTGCCAGCAGCTTAGCGTTCAGGGGGGCCAACGTCCTGACTTTC
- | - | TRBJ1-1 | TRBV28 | CASSGRGGTEAFF | TGTGCCAGCAGTGGTAGGGGAGGAACTGAAGCTTTCTTT
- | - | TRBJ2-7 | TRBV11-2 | CASSLVRGNEQYF | TGTGCCAGCAGCTTAGTTCGGGGGAACGAGCAGTACTTC
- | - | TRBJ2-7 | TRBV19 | CASSIWGSRDEQYF | TGTGCCAGTAGTATTTGGGGCAGCCGGGACGAGCAGTACTTC
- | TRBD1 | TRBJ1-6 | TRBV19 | CATGTGTENSPLHF | TGTGCCACAGGGACCGGGACAGAAAATTCACCCCTCCACTTT
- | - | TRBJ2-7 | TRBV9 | CASSVDGGYEQYF | TGTGCCAGCAGCGTAGATGGGGGCTACGAGCAGTACTTC
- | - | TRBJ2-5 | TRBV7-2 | CASSLRLVGETQYF | TGTGCCAGCAGCTTGCGACTAGTTGGGGAGACCCAGTACTTC
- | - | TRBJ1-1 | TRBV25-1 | CASSEGGGSPNTEAFF | TGTGCCAGCAGTGAAGGGGGAGGATCTCCAAACACTGAAGCTTTCTTT
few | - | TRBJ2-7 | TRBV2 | CASQGQSKGEQYF | TGTGCCAGTCAGGGGCAGTCGAAAGGCGAGCAGTACTTC
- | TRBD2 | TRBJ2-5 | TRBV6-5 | CASSRAVGGETQYF | TGTGCCAGCTCGCGGGCCGTGGGAGGGGAGACCCAGTACTTC
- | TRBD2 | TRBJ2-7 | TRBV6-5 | CASSATGTSAHEQYF | TGTGCCAGCAGTGCCACCGGGACTAGCGCCCACGAGCAGTACTTC
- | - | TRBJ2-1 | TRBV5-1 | CASSLIGGTYNEQFF | TGCGCCAGCAGCTTGATCGGCGGGACCTACAATGAGCAGTTCTTC
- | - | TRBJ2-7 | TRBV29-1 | CSVRGGVWVEQYF | TGCAGCGTCCGAGGTGGGGTATGGGTCGAGCAGTACTTC
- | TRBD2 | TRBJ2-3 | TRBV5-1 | CASSLSATSGSTDTQYF | TGCGCCAGCAGCTTGTCTGCGACTAGCGGTAGCACAGATACGCAGTATTTT
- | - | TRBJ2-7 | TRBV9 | CASSEGGTYFYEQYF | TGTGCCAGCAGCGAGGGGGGGACATACTTTTACGAGCAGTACTTC
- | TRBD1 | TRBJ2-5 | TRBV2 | CARDRGHETQYF | TGTGCCAGAGACAGGGGGCACGAGACCCAGTACTTC
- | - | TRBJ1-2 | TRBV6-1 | CASSVWNGYTF | TGTGCCAGCAGTGTATGGAATGGCTACACCTTC
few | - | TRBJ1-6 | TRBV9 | CASSGHLENSPLHF | TGTGCCAGCAGCGGACACTTGGAAAATTCACCCCTCCACTTT
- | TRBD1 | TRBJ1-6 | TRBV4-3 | CASSRKGSAGGESPLHF | TGCGCCAGCAGCCGCAAGGGGTCCGCAGGGGGCGAATCACCCCTCCATTTT
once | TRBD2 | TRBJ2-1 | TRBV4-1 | CATRPSGSLNEQFF | TGCGCCACCAGGCCTAGCGGGAGCCTCAATGAGCAGTTCTTC
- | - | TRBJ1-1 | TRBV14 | CASSRYTGNTEAFF | TGTGCCAGCAGCCGTTATACAGGAAACACTGAAGCTTTCTTT
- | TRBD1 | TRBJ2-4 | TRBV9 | CASSVGGTGSAKNIQYF | TGTGCCAGCAGCGTAGGGGGGACAGGCTCGGCCAAAAACATTCAGTACTTC
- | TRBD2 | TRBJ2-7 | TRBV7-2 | CASSKPSAGESYEQYF | TGTGCCAGCAGCAAACCCTCAGCGGGAGAGTCCTACGAGCAGTACTTC
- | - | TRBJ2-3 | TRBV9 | CASSVEGLSLQTDTQYF | TGTGCCAGCAGCGTAGAAGGGTTGAGTCTTCAGACAGATACGCAGTATTTT
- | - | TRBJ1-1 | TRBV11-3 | CASSLDVGTEAFF | TGTGCCAGCAGCTTAGATGTGGGCACTGAAGCTTTCTTT
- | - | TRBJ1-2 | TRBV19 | CASTSREKNYGYTF | TGTGCCTCTACATCTCGGGAAAAGAACTATGGCTACACCTTC
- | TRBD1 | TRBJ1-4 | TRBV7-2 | CASSLQRTGVEKLFF | TGTGCCAGCAGCCTACAGCGGACAGGGGTTGAAAAACTGTTTTTT
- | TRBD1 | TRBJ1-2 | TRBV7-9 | CASSSGQGESYTF | TGTGCCAGCAGCTCAGGACAGGGTGAGAGCTACACCTTC
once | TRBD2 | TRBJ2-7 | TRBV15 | CATSRDRTSGTRGEQYF | TGTGCCACCAGCAGAGATAGGACTAGCGGAACCCGGGGGGAGCAGTACTTC
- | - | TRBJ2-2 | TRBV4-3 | CASSQDVGTGELFF | TGCGCCAGCAGCCAAGATGTGGGGACCGGGGAGCTGTTTTTT
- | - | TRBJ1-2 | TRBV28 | CASSLDSYGYTF | TGTGCCAGCAGTTTAGACAGCTATGGCTACACCTTC
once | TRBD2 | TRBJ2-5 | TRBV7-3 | CASSLNGRGEETQYF | TGTGCCAGCAGCTTAAACGGGAGGGGCGAGGAGACCCAGTACTTC
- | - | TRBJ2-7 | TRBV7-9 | CASSPTGVEQYF | TGTGCCAGCAGTCCAACGGGGGTCGAGCAGTACTTC
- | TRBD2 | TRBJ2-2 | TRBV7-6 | CASSRDTSGNTGELFF | TGTGCCAGCAGCCGAGATACTAGCGGGAACACCGGGGAGCTGTTTTTT
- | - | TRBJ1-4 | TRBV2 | CASSRGDNEKLFF | TGTGCCAGCAGTAGAGGGGATAATGAAAAACTGTTTTTT
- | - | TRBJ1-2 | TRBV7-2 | CASSLGGGFGYTF | TGTGCCAGCAGCTTAGGTGGAGGGTTTGGCTACACCTTC
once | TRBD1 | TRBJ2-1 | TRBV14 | CASSPKGAEQFF | TGTGCCAGCAGCCCTAAGGGGGCTGAGCAGTTCTTC
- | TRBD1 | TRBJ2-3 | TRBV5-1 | CASSRNTGEGTQYF | TGCGCCAGCAGCCGGAATACAGGGGAAGGTACGCAGTATTTT
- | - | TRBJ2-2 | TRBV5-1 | CASSLNVGTGELFF | TGCGCCAGCAGCTTGAATGTGGGGACCGGGGAGCTGTTTTTT
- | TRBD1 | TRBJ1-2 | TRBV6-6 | CASRRGTDDANYGYTF | TGTGCCAGCAGACGCGGGACAGATGATGCTAACTATGGCTACACCTTC
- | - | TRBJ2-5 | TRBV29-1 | CSVVIALGRETQYF | TGCAGCGTTGTGATCGCTCTAGGCCGAGAGACCCAGTACTTC
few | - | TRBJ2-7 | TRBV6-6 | CASSYLNEQYF | TGTGCCAGCAGTTATCTGAACGAGCAGTACTTC
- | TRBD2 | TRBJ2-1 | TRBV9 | CASSPLAGVRNEQFF | TGTGCCAGCAGCCCGCTAGCGGGAGTTCGGAATGAGCAGTTCTTC
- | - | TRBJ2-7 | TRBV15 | CATSRDRDGIYEQYF | TGTGCCACCAGCAGAGATAGGGACGGCATTTACGAGCAGTACTTC
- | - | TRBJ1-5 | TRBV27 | CASSFTIGDQPQHF | TGTGCCAGCAGTTTTACTATCGGTGATCAGCCCCAGCATTTT